These 6 T cell receptor beta chains came from one sample sequenced in a study of blood T cells in healthy people across ages (dated by TCRdb to the mid-2010s). Receptors were amplified or captured by 5' RACE. TCRdb shows the sequencer as Illumina HiSeq 2500. A second PCR of about 6 to 11 cycles was performed with a sample-barcoded 5' primer and a J-beta primer mix. TCRdb reran the public reads through fastp at Q25 and MiXCR, keeping productive beta chains. CDR3 protein duplicates are merged, each entry listing the most common genes and DNA. Recorded for this sample are fewer than 2,000,000 distinct CDR3 sequences; about 31% of them occurred a single time. 11% of the sample is held by the ten biggest clonotypes. The sequenced material came from blood. The origin of the receptors is a woman aged 25 to 39 in good health.

A few counts support this clonotype. The J gene is TRBJ2-1, the V gene TRBV7-3; 9 bases map to TRBD1. The trim removed 6 bases at V and 6 bases at J, leaving 15 bases unmatched. CDR1 is SGHTA, CDR2 FQGTGA, per germline. CDR3 length: 17 residues. The CDR3 loop is CASSITGTGKFTNEQFF. The DNA of the CDR3 is TGTGCCAGCAGTATCACCGGGACAGGGAAATTCACCAATGAGCAGTTCTTC.

This clonotype was counted a few times. The chain uses TRBV4-1 and TRBJ2-1; TRBD2 agrees at 8 bases. In germline, CDR1 is MGHRA, CDR2 YSYEKL. The trim removed 4 bases at V and 8 bases at J, leaving 13 bases unmatched. CDR3 length: 16 amino acids. The CDR3: CASSRPQAGGADEQFF. CDR3 DNA sequence: TGCGCCAGCAGCCGTCCCCAGGCCGGGGGGGCCGATGAGCAGTTCTTC.

The DNA of the CDR3 is TGTGCCATCAGTGATCGCTGGGGGAAGGGGGCCAACGTCCTGACTTTC. Its protein product is CAISDRWGKGANVLTF. This rearrangement joins TRBV10-3 to TRBJ2-6; D is perhaps TRBD1 or TRBD2 (5 bases each). Germline CDR1 reads ENHRY; CDR2 reads SYGVKD. V lost 3 bases and J 4 bases, leaving 13 bases between the germline ends. The CDR3 loop spans 16 amino acids.

Turning to this clonotype: At one of its ends the junction is not consistent with the germline gene, which may arise from a read error. This chain connects TRBV20-1 to TRBJ2-1; no clear D gene. Germline V gene lookup returns CDR1 DFQATT and CDR2 SNEGSKA (reference sequence). The CDR3 sequence is 11 residues long. For the CDR3, the DNA is TGCAGTGGGATGATAAGGAATGGGCAGTTCTTC. Translation: CSGMIRNGQFF.

In this sample, this clonotype turned up a few times. This sequence joins TRBV13 and TRBJ2-4; TRBD1 is a possible D gene (7 bases). The CDR3 has 17 residues. The germline V gene has CDR1 PRHDT and CDR2 FYEKMQ (reference sequence). Trimming took off 4 bases at V and 1 base at J, with 17 bases between the two ends. In DNA, the CDR3 is TGTGCCAGCAGCTACCGGGCAGGGGGGCTCGCCAAAAACATTCAGTACTTC. Residues: CASSYRAGGLAKNIQYF.

This chain links TRBV2 with TRBJ2-2; 8 nucleotides line up with TRBD2. The length of the CDR3 is 13 residues. Losses at the gene ends were 6 bases for V and 7 bases for J; bases not matched to a gene: 4. The germline V gene encodes CDR1 SNHLY and CDR2 FYNNEI. The CDR3 nucleotides read TGTGCCAGCAGCGGGGGGGCGTACGGGGAGCTGTTTTTT. Protein sequence: CASSGGAYGELFF.